This T cell receptor (beta chain) was captured by sequencing in a study of naive and memory T cell subsets. Study observations and caveats: Over 85% of naive TCR sequences appeared only once, unlike memory subsets.

In its sample, this clonotype was seen many times. What it binds is not known. After the first PCR, alpha and beta chain libraries were processed separately. Cells stained for CD3, CD4, CD8, CD45RA, CD27 and viability were sorted into four CD45RA/CD27 subsets. Germline V gene sequence: CDR1 SQVTM, CDR2 ANQGSEA. V lost 0 bases and J 2 bases, leaving 8 bases between the germline ends. CDR3 length: 13 amino acids. An equimolar mix of two oligonucleotides served as the beta constant-region primer for TRBC1 and TRBC2. The ligated cDNA underwent four PCR rounds using SP2 and nested alpha and beta constant-region primers. The cDNA 3' end received a ligated single-stranded oligonucleotide carrying the SP2 primer and a 12-nucleotide UMI. Via MiXCR, TCRdb re-called the UMI-ligation and nested PCR reads, giving one row per CDR3 protein. The sample lists over 30,000 distinct CDR3 sequences, about a fifth occurring once.

This chain uses TRBV29-1 with TRBJ2-7; D uncertain. This receptor was identified in a human donor in good health. The material sequenced was effector memory CD4+ T cells from blood. Subset defined: effector memory, CD45RA- CD27-. DNA for the CDR3: TGCAGCGTTGAAGAAGGAGCTGCCTACGAGCAGTACTTC. Protein product: CSVEEGAAYEQYF.